These 15 T cell receptor beta chains originate from one sample sequenced in a study of cytomegalovirus exposure and HLA in healthy donors (dated by TCRdb to about 2017). The method was the immunoSEQ multiplex PCR assay. The multiplex PCR relied on a mix of 60 forward primers for TCR Vbeta segments and 13 reverse primers for TCR Jbeta segments. As stored in TCRdb, this immuneACCESS dataset retains in-frame rearrangements with V and J assigned. A fraction of the clones does not appear; measured against another copy, unresolved V genes explain less than half of the discrepancy, and the remainder lacks a known reason. The table for this sample lists 90,000 or so clones; around 82% of them were counted only once. The leading ten clones occupy roughly 3.5% of the sample. What was sequenced was PBMCs. The source is a man younger than 40 in good health and CMV-seropositive.

This clone was seen a handful of times. This chain connects TRBV2 to TRBJ1-1, with no clear D. This CDR3 has 13 amino acids. Germline V gene lookup returns CDR1 SNHLY and CDR2 FYNNEI. Trimming removed 6 bases from V and 0 bases from J, with 8 bases in between. CDR3 loop: CASRGRMNTEAFF. CDR3 nucleotide sequence: TGTGCCAGCAGGGGCAGAATGAACACTGAAGCTTTCTTT.

V is TRBV29-1 and J is TRBJ1-1, with no clear D. Per germline, CDR1 SQVTM and CDR2 ANQGSEA. V lost 6 bases and J 3 bases, leaving 17 bases between the germline ends. This CDR3 is built from 14 residues. The CDR3 nucleotides are TGCAGCGTGGCAGGCTTGGGTGGGCACACTGAAGCTTTCTTT. Translated: CSVAGLGGHTEAFF.

This chain uses TRBV7-6 with TRBJ2-5; TRBD1 is a possible D gene (6 bases). The CDR3 covers 14 residues. Germline V CDR1 and CDR2: SGHVS, FNYEAQ. Trimming left V 8 bases short and J 1 base short, with 14 bases between. In DNA, the CDR3 is TGTGCCAGCTCGGACTGGACAGCCCAAGAGACCCAGTACTTC. Protein sequence: CASSDWTAQETQYF.

J is TRBJ1-5 and V is TRBV28, with TRBD1 matching 7 bases. The V and J ends lost 1 base and 2 bases, in that order; junction bases with no gene match: 2. Germline CDR1 MDHEN, CDR2 SYDVKM. The CDR3 is made up of 15 amino acids. In DNA, the CDR3 is TGTGCCAGCAGTTTATTGGACAGGCGCAATCAGCCCCAGCATTTT. Amino acids: CASSLLDRRNQPQHF.

This sequence joins TRBV7-2 and TRBJ2-2; 9 positions agree with TRBD2. The CDR3 loop spans 16 amino acids. Unmatched junction bases numbered 7, after V lost 4 bases and J lost 4 bases. Germline CDR1 SGHTA, CDR2 FQGNSA. The CDR3 loop reads CASSSLAGVVTGELFF. CDR3 nucleotide sequence: TGTGCCAGCAGCTCCTTAGCGGGAGTTGTCACCGGGGAGCTGTTTTTT.

The chain is built from TRBV28 and TRBJ2-7, with 9 bases identical to TRBD1. The CDR3 spans 14 residues. The V gene end was trimmed by 3 bases and the J gene end by 6 bases; junction bases not matched to a gene: 6. The germline gives CDR1 MDHEN, CDR2 SYDVKM. This CDR3 reads CASSFSDRGGEQYF. Written as DNA, the CDR3 is TGTGCCAGCAGTTTCTCCGACAGGGGGGGCGAGCAGTACTTC.

The chain carries TRBV19 and TRBJ2-2; a weak D match, TRBD1 (5 bases). V lost 0 bases and J 5 bases, leaving 7 bases between the germline ends. This CDR3 is built from 14 residues. The germline gives CDR1 LNHDA, CDR2 SQIVND (reference sequence). CDR3 DNA sequence: TGTGCCAGTAGTATAGACAGGGTTACCGGGGAGCTGTTTTTT. Residues: CASSIDRVTGELFF.

The chain is built from TRBV10-3 and TRBJ2-4; 9 nucleotides agree with TRBD2. V gave up 0 bases and J gave up 3 bases; unmatched junction bases: 6. The CDR3 totals 17 residues. Germline-derived CDR1 and CDR2 are ENHRY and SYGVKD. CDR3 protein: CAISESLAGLNKNIQYF. CDR3 nucleotides: TGTGCCATCAGTGAGTCCCTAGCGGGACTGAACAAAAACATTCAGTACTTC.

J is TRBJ2-5 and V is TRBV6-1; D is uncertain. V lost 1 base, J lost 4 bases, and 13 bases lay in between. Germline CDR1 MNHNS, CDR2 SASEGT. The CDR3 contains 15 residues. The CDR3 sequence: CASSEGLSVRETQYF. CDR3 nucleotide sequence: TGTGCCAGCAGTGAAGGGTTGTCGGTGAGAGAGACCCAGTACTTC.

The chain carries TRBV7-2 and TRBJ2-1; 13 positions match TRBD2. This CDR3 has 15 amino acids. Losses at the gene ends were 5 bases for V and 7 bases for J; bases not matched to a gene: 5. Germline values: CDR1 SGHTA, CDR2 FQGNSA. The CDR3 loop reads CASSATSGRGNEQFF. As DNA, the CDR3 is TGTGCCAGCAGCGCAACTAGCGGGAGGGGGAATGAGCAGTTCTTC.

The rearrangement joins TRBV19 to TRBJ1-2; tentatively, D is TRBD1 (6 bases). CDR3 length: 14 residues. Between the trimmed V and J ends, which lost 7 bases and 5 bases, there was a span of 17 bases. Germline loops: CDR1 LNHDA, CDR2 SQIVND (reference sequence). As DNA, the CDR3 is TGTGCCAGTACAAGACAGGCAACAAGATATGGCTACACCTTC. Its translation: CASTRQATRYGYTF.

As to this clone: Sequence at one end of the junction differs from germline and may be a read error. J is TRBJ2-2 and V is TRBV5-4, with TRBD1 matching 7 bases. Germline CDR1 and CDR2: SGHNT and YYREEE (reference sequence). The length of the CDR3 is 15 residues. The CDR3: CANSFIGQATGELFF. CDR3 DNA: TGTGCCAACAGCTTTATCGGACAGGCCACCGGGGAGCTGTTTTTT.

The chain carries TRBV6-5 and TRBJ1-2, with D possibly TRBD1 on 5 matching bases. Trimming took off 0 bases at V and 7 bases at J, with 9 bases between the two ends. Germline CDR1 MNHEY, CDR2 SVGAGI. The CDR3 is 13 amino acids. CDR3 in amino acids: CASSYSTAIGYTF. CDR3 coding DNA: TGTGCCAGCAGTTACTCGACAGCGATTGGCTACACCTTC.

The chain links TRBV28 to TRBJ1-1; maybe TRBD1 (6 bases). Trimming removed 4 bases at V and 1 base at J, with 10 bases between. Germline values: CDR1 MDHEN, CDR2 SYDVKM. This CDR3 spans 14 amino acids. In nucleotides, the CDR3 is TGTGCCAGCAGTTCCGGACAGAAGAACACTGAAGCTTTCTTT. It specifies CASSSGQKNTEAFF.

This chain joins TRBV6-1 and TRBJ1-1; tentatively, D is TRBD1 (5 bases). There are 15 residues in the CDR3. Trimming removed 2 bases at V and 0 bases at J, with 10 bases between. Germline V gene sequence: CDR1 MNHNS, CDR2 SASEGT. The CDR3 DNA is TGTGCCAGCAGTGAACAGGGAAACATGAACACTGAAGCTTTCTTT. The encoded protein is CASSEQGNMNTEAFF.